The rows below give T cell receptor beta chains drawn from one sample of a study of blood T cell repertoires in COVID-19. Using immunoSEQ multiplex PCR, the repertoire was profiled, and TCRdb retains in-frame clones only, with some absent. The sample carries 120,000 to 150,000 clones, approximately 90% recorded once. Sequencing was done on a sample of peripheral blood. These receptors all stem from a human donor in a cohort sampled during active COVID-19. The CDR3 runs from the conserved cysteine through the conserved F or W. The order of the fields is J gene, D gene, CDR3 length, V gene, clone size, CDR3 protein, CDR3 DNA. A D gene is named only where the DNA matches it firmly. Clone sizes are given selectively: once, few, many, or a class where the clone is expanded.

j_call: TRBJ2-3
d_call: NA
cdr3_length: 17
v_call: TRBV23-1
clone_size: NA
cdr3_aa: CASSLTTVGTSTDTQYF
cdr3_nt: TGCGCCAGCAGTCTTACGACAGTCGGTACTAGCACAGATACGCAGTATTTT

j_call: TRBJ1-6
d_call: NA
cdr3_length: 13
v_call: TRBV6-5
clone_size: few
cdr3_aa: CASSYLGDSPLHF
cdr3_nt: TGTGCCAGCAGTTACCTAGGCGATTCACCCCTCCACTTT

j_call: TRBJ1-2
d_call: NA
cdr3_length: 12
v_call: TRBV27
clone_size: NA
cdr3_aa: CASSPNYGGYTF
cdr3_nt: TGTGCCAGCAGCCCCAACTATGGGGGCTACACCTTC

j_call: TRBJ1-6
d_call: TRBD1
cdr3_length: 15
v_call: TRBV19
clone_size: NA
cdr3_aa: CASSRGQGVNSPLHF
cdr3_nt: TGTGCCAGTAGTAGGGGGCAGGGGGTTAATTCACCCCTCCACTTT

j_call: TRBJ2-2
d_call: NA
cdr3_length: 16
v_call: TRBV9
clone_size: NA
cdr3_aa: CASSVGPRVDTGELFF
cdr3_nt: TGTGCCAGCAGCGTAGGCCCCCGGGTTGACACCGGGGAGCTGTTTTTT

j_call: TRBJ1-2
d_call: NA
cdr3_length: 16
v_call: TRBV6-5
clone_size: NA
cdr3_aa: CASSYSLPVTGYGYTF
cdr3_nt: TGTGCCAGCAGTTACTCTCTGCCGGTAACAGGATATGGCTACACCTTC

j_call: TRBJ1-3
d_call: TRBD1
cdr3_length: 16
v_call: TRBV18
clone_size: NA
cdr3_aa: CASSPTGQGFGNTIYF
cdr3_nt: TGTGCCAGCTCACCGACAGGACAGGGATTTGGAAACACCATATATTTT

j_call: TRBJ2-3
d_call: NA
cdr3_length: 20
v_call: TRBV21-1
clone_size: NA
cdr3_aa: CASSNLEDFGTSGRQDTQYF
cdr3_nt: TGTGCCAGCAGCAATTTAGAAGATTTCGGGACTAGCGGGAGGCAGGATACGCAGTATTTT

j_call: TRBJ1-3
d_call: TRBD1
cdr3_length: 14
v_call: TRBV2
clone_size: NA
cdr3_aa: CASGWDRDGYTIYF
cdr3_nt: TGTGCCAGCGGCTGGGACAGGGATGGGTACACCATATATTTT

j_call: TRBJ1-6
d_call: NA
cdr3_length: 13
v_call: TRBV6-1
clone_size: few
cdr3_aa: CASSEDRVSPLHF
cdr3_nt: TGTGCCAGCAGTGAAGACAGGGTCTCACCCCTCCACTTT

j_call: TRBJ1-2
d_call: NA
cdr3_length: 14
v_call: TRBV5-1
clone_size: NA
cdr3_aa: CASSLGGEVKSYTF
cdr3_nt: TGCGCCAGCAGCTTGGGAGGGGAGGTGAAGAGCTACACCTTC

j_call: TRBJ1-3
d_call: NA
cdr3_length: 16
v_call: TRBV3-1/TRBV3-2
clone_size: NA
cdr3_aa: CASSQDRGWAGNTIYF
cdr3_nt: TGTGCCAGCAGCCAAGATCGAGGGTGGGCTGGAAACACCATATATTTT

j_call: TRBJ2-7
d_call: NA
cdr3_length: 15
v_call: TRBV6-5
clone_size: NA
cdr3_aa: CASMDFAGLSYEQYF
cdr3_nt: TGTGCCAGCATGGATTTTGCGGGGCTATCCTACGAGCAGTACTTC

j_call: TRBJ1-4
d_call: NA
cdr3_length: 13
v_call: TRBV19
clone_size: NA
cdr3_aa: CASSPVSGGKLFF
cdr3_nt: TGTGCCAGTAGCCCTGTCTCGGGGGGTAAACTGTTTTTT

j_call: TRBJ2-7
d_call: NA
cdr3_length: 15
v_call: TRBV7-9
clone_size: NA
cdr3_aa: CASSFRVMVPYEQYF
cdr3_nt: TGTGCCAGCAGTTTCCGGGTTATGGTCCCCTACGAGCAGTACTTC

j_call: TRBJ2-2
d_call: TRBD2
cdr3_length: 14
v_call: TRBV9
clone_size: once
cdr3_aa: CASSVGRGGVELFF
cdr3_nt: TGTGCCAGCAGCGTAGGGCGGGGGGGAGTGGAGCTGTTTTTT

j_call: TRBJ2-5
d_call: NA
cdr3_length: 15
v_call: TRBV7-9
clone_size: NA
cdr3_aa: CASSFTSSLGETQYF
cdr3_nt: TGTGCCAGCAGCTTTACTAGCAGTCTGGGAGAGACCCAGTACTTC